The rows below give T cell receptor beta chains drawn from one sample of a study of T-cell reconstitution after alpha-beta-depleted transplantation in children. TCRdb analysed the PCR reads with MiXCR anew, one entry per CDR3 protein. There are 700,000 to 950,000 distinct CDR3 sequences in the sample; 16% occur only once, and under 6% lies in the top ten. The sample consisted of PBMCs, mostly from graft donor cells, taken 360 days after TCRalphabeta/CD19-depleted stem cell transplant. Receptor source: a male patient under 18 who had a stem cell transplant for acute lymphoblastic leukemia, so the T cells may come from the graft donor. Both conserved end residues are part of each CDR3. The D gene is left open where the match is weak. Clone size is given for some rows only: seen once, a few or many times, or a class if the clone is expanded.

few	TRBJ2-3	TRBV12-3/TRBV12-4	NA	TGTGCCAGCAGTTTCGGTCCCAGGGCCACAGATACGCAGTATTTT	CASSFGPRATDTQYF
once	TRBJ1-4	TRBV29-1	NA	TGCAGCGTTGGGAGACCGGATCAAAAACTGTTTTTT	CSVGRPDQKLFF
NA	TRBJ2-2	TRBV3-1	TRBD2	TGTGCCAGCTGTTTACAGGCTAGCGGGAGGGCCGGGTCCGGGGAGCTGTTTTTT	CASCLQASGRAGSGELFF
NA	TRBJ2-2	TRBV19	NA	TGTGCCAGTAGATTCCTCGGACATCCCGGGACAAACACCGGGGAGCTGTTTTTT	CASRFLGHPGTNTGELFF
many	TRBJ2-3	TRBV19	NA	TGTGCCAGTAGTATTAGGACAGATACGCAGTATTTT	CASSIRTDTQYF
NA	TRBJ1-4	TRBV5-1	TRBD1	TGCGCCAGCAGCGCCACAGGGGTGGCTAATGAAAAACTGTTTTTT	CASSATGVANEKLFF
few	TRBJ2-5	TRBV6-5	TRBD2	TGTGCCAGCAGTTACTTAGCGGGAGGAGAGGAGACCCAGTACTTC	CASSYLAGGEETQYF
once	TRBJ1-5	TRBV18	NA	TGTGCCAGCTCACCCCGAAATTTCGGGGCAAGCAATCAGCCCCAGCATTTT	CASSPRNFGASNQPQHF
NA	TRBJ2-1	TRBV11-1	NA	TGTGCCAGCAGCTTAAGTATGGGGGCAGGCAGTCTAATCTACAATGAGCAGTTCTTC	CASSLSMGAGSLIYNEQFF
NA	TRBJ1-5	TRBV10-2	NA	TGCGCCAGCAGGCGCATGGAGGGTAATCAGCCCCAGCATTTT	CASRRMEGNQPQHF
few	TRBJ1-3	TRBV7-9	NA	TGTGCCAGCAGCTTACGGGGGACGGTGGAGAACACCATATATTTT	CASSLRGTVENTIYF
many	TRBJ1-1	TRBV6-5	TRBD1	TGTGCCAGCAGCAACCGGCCCGGACAGGTGAACACTGAAGCTTTCTTT	CASSNRPGQVNTEAFF
NA	TRBJ2-5	TRBV5-1	NA	TGCGCCAGCAGCTTGGCCGGGAGTCTCCAAGAGACCCAGTACTTC	CASSLAGSLQETQYF
few	TRBJ1-4	TRBV7-9	NA	TGTGCCAGCAGCTTAGTATCCGTGAATGAAAAACTGTTTTTT	CASSLVSVNEKLFF
many	TRBJ2-5	TRBV5-1	NA	TGCGCCAGCAGCTTGACGGGAGAGACTACCCTAGGCGGGGAGACCCAGTACTTC	CASSLTGETTLGGETQYF
NA	TRBJ2-5	TRBV29-1	NA	TGCAGCGTTGGCGGGCCACCACAAGAGACCCAGTACTTC	CSVGGPPQETQYF
few	TRBJ1-1	TRBV12-3/TRBV12-4	NA	TGTGCCAGCAGTTTTGGAGGGGGACGGAACACTGAAGCTTTCTTT	CASSFGGGRNTEAFF
NA	TRBJ2-1	TRBV4-2	TRBD2	TGTGCCAGCAGCCAAGATCCCGGACTAGTCAATGAGCAGTTCTTC	CASSQDPGLVNEQFF
few	TRBJ2-7	TRBV5-1	NA	TGCGCCAGCACGTCTAGCGTCTACGAGCAGTACTTC	CASTSSVYEQYF
few	TRBJ2-5	TRBV12-3/TRBV12-4	TRBD2	TGTGCCAGCAGCTCCGGCCCTAGCGGGAGCTCGGAGACCCAGTACTTC	CASSSGPSGSSETQYF
few	TRBJ2-3	TRBV27	NA	TGTGCCAGCAGTTTAGTGGACAGCCCCACAGATACGCAGTATTTT	CASSLVDSPTDTQYF
many	TRBJ2-7	TRBV5-1	TRBD2	TGCGCCAGCAGCACCAGCGGGAGCGTCTCCTACGAGCAGTACTTC	CASSTSGSVSYEQYF
many	TRBJ2-7	TRBV4-2	TRBD2	TGTGCCAGCAGCCCTAGCGGGGGCGACTACGAGCAGTACTTC	CASSPSGGDYEQYF
NA	TRBJ2-1	TRBV5-1	TRBD1	TGCGCCAGCAGCCTGACAGGGGCGACCTACAATGAGCAGTTCTTC	CASSLTGATYNEQFF
few	TRBJ2-3	TRBV20-1	NA	TGCAGTGCTAGAGATTGGGGTACTACGCAGTATTTT	CSARDWGTTQYF
few	TRBJ1-3	TRBV20-1	TRBD1	TGCAGTGCTGGCCGGGACAGGGGCTCTGGAAACACCATATATTTT	CSAGRDRGSGNTIYF
many	TRBJ2-7	TRBV5-1	TRBD1	TGCGCCAGCAGCGCGAGGACAGGGGACTACGAGCAGTACTTC	CASSARTGDYEQYF
NA	TRBJ1-5	TRBV24-1	NA	TGTGCCACCAGTGAACAGGGAAGCAATCAGCCCCAGCATTTT	CATSEQGSNQPQHF
NA	TRBJ1-5	TRBV24-1	NA	TGTGCCACCGCCGACACAAATAGCAATCAGCCCCAGCATTTT	CATADTNSNQPQHF
many	TRBJ2-3	TRBV20-1	NA	TGCAGTGCTAGCAGGAGGGCCCCCACAGATACGCAGTATTTT	CSASRRAPTDTQYF
NA	TRBJ2-3	TRBV7-7	NA	TGTGCCAGCAGCTTTGGACGCACAAGCACAGATACGCAGTATTTT	CASSFGRTSTDTQYF
NA	TRBJ2-1	TRBV12-3/TRBV12-4	NA	TGTGCCAGCAGTTATACAGGGATCGATGAGCAGTTCTTC	CASSYTGIDEQFF
NA	TRBJ2-2	TRBV19	TRBD2	TGTGCCAGTAGTATTTACGGGAGGGACACCGGGGAGCTGTTTTTT	CASSIYGRDTGELFF
few	TRBJ2-1	TRBV3-1	TRBD1	TGTGCCAGCAGCCAAGGTAGACGAGGGGGCTCCAATGAGCAGTTCTTC	CASSQGRRGGSNEQFF
many	TRBJ2-7	TRBV25-1	NA	TGTGCCAGCGGCAACTACGAGCAGTACTTC	CASGNYEQYF
many	TRBJ1-2	TRBV7-9	NA	TGTGCCAGCAGCTTAGGTTTGCAGGGGACCTATGGCTACACCTTC	CASSLGLQGTYGYTF
many	TRBJ2-5	TRBV5-1	NA	TGCGCCAGCAGCTTGGGAGTAGAAGGGGGAGAGACCCAGTACTTC	CASSLGVEGGETQYF
few	TRBJ2-7	TRBV4-1	TRBD2	TGCGCCAGCAGCCAAGAAATAGGGTCTAGCGGGAGCCACGAGCAGTACTTC	CASSQEIGSSGSHEQYF
NA	TRBJ2-7	TRBV14	NA	TGTGCCAGCAGCCATTCCCCCTACGAGCAGTACTTC	CASSHSPYEQYF
many	TRBJ2-3	TRBV5-1	NA	TGCGCCAGCAGAATAGGTGAACGCACAGATACGCAGTATTTT	CASRIGERTDTQYF
few	TRBJ2-1	TRBV7-2	TRBD2	TGTGCCAGCAGCTTGTCGGCCAGCGGGATCTTTGGTGAGCAGTTCTTC	CASSLSASGIFGEQFF
few	TRBJ2-3	TRBV4-2	NA	TGTGCCAGCAGCCAAGATAGGTCGGCTAGCTCTTCCGCAGATACGCAGTATTTT	CASSQDRSASSSADTQYF
NA	TRBJ2-5	TRBV24-1	TRBD2	TGTGCCACCAGTGATTCTGCGGGAGGGCCGATGAAACAAGAGACCCAGTACTTC	CATSDSAGGPMKQETQYF
NA	TRBJ2-3	TRBV27	TRBD2	TGTGCCAGCAGTTTCGCTGACCCACGGCGGGGGGGCGGAGATACGCAGTATTTT	CASSFADPRRGGGDTQYF
NA	TRBJ2-7	TRBV5-5	TRBD1	TGTGCCAGCAGCGCCCCGGACAGGGTCTCCTACGAGCAGTACTTC	CASSAPDRVSYEQYF
NA	TRBJ1-1	TRBV7-9	TRBD1	TGTGCCAGCAGCTTAGAGGTTCGGACAGGGAACACTGAAGCTTTCTTT	CASSLEVRTGNTEAFF
few	TRBJ1-2	TRBV20-1	TRBD1	TGCAGTGCTAGACGCAGGGGGCCTGGCTATGGCTACACCTTC	CSARRRGPGYGYTF
many	TRBJ2-7	TRBV4-1	TRBD1	TGCGCCAGCAGCCCGCCCGGGACAGGCTACGAGCAGTACTTC	CASSPPGTGYEQYF
NA	TRBJ2-7	TRBV7-9	NA	TGTGCCAGCAGCTTAGCAGTCCAGACAGCCTACGAGCAGTACTTC	CASSLAVQTAYEQYF
NA	TRBJ1-1	TRBV6-1	NA	TGTGCCAGCAGCAAAACAAGAGGGGACACTGAAGCTTTCTTT	CASSKTRGDTEAFF
NA	TRBJ2-7	TRBV3-1	TRBD2	TGTGCCAGCAGCAACTTAGCGGGATCTCCCTACGAGCAGTACTTC	CASSNLAGSPYEQYF